This T cell receptor beta chain was recorded in a study of T-cell reconstitution after alpha-beta-depleted transplantation in children. Findings and limits, study-wide: T cells produced anew were the main source of T-cell counts and diversity one year after transplant. Several hundred rapidly expanded clones from non-depleted graft cells reportedly supplied alpha-beta T cells about two months post-transplant.

As concerns this clonotype: Its antigen is as yet unknown.

Germline V gene lookup returns CDR1 SGHTA and CDR2 FQGNSA. The CDR3 totals 14 residues. The V gene lost 6 bases and the J gene lost 12 bases, with 21 bases spanning the gap. Unique molecular identifiers were incorporated when the TCRbeta library was constructed. TCRdb re-called the PCR reads with MiXCR, one entry per CDR3 protein. The data show around 700,000 distinct CDR3 sequences, with 13% seen just once and 0.79% held by the top ten. The sample in question was PBMCs, obtained before TCRalphabeta/CD19-depleted stem cell transplant. The clonotype comes from a girl aged 2-15 years with congenital amegakaryocytic thrombocytopenia, due to receive a stem cell transplant. This chain joins TRBV7-2 and TRBJ2-1; possible D gene TRBD2, 6 bases. The CDR3 here is CASSSTTWGVGQFF. The CDR3 nucleotides read TGTGCCAGCAGTTCGACCACCTGGGGGGTGGGGCAGTTCTTC.